These 7 T cell receptor beta chains were all obtained from the same sample, sequenced in a study of blood T cell repertoires in COVID-19. Assay used: immunoSEQ multiplex PCR; TCRdb lists only in-frame clones, some missing. Among roughly 500,000 clones listed, 80% to 90% were seen once. Sequenced material: peripheral blood. The receptor set was obtained from a man younger than 35 with COVID-19, enrolled during active disease.

The chain joins TRBV3-1 (or the pseudogene TRBV3-2) to TRBJ1-1; D may be TRBD1 (6 bases). CDR1 LGHDT and CDR2 YNNKEL come from the germline V gene (reference sequence). The length of the CDR3 is 13 residues. V lost 3 bases, J lost 8 bases, and 13 bases lay in between. As DNA, the CDR3 is TGTGCCAGCAGCCAGTTCCCAGGGGTAGAAGCTTTCTTT. It is translated as CASSQFPGVEAFF.

The chain has TRBV30 and TRBJ2-6, with a tentative D call TRBD2 (6 bases). Germline-derived CDR1 and CDR2 are GTSNPN and SVGIG (reference sequence). There are 15 residues in the CDR3. V lost 4 bases and J lost 4, with 14 bases in between. CDR3 coding DNA: TGTGCCTGGATTCTTGGAGGGGCCGGGGCCAACGTCCTGACTTTC. Translating it yields CAWILGGAGANVLTF.

This clone was detected only a few times. The rearrangement uses TRBV19 and TRBJ1-5; the D is unclear. Germline CDR1 LNHDA, CDR2 SQIVND (reference sequence). V lost 6 bases, J lost 1 base, and 10 bases lay in between. CDR3 length: 14 residues. CDR3 in amino acids: CASSRGSSNQPQHF. In DNA, the CDR3 is TGTGCCAGTAGCCGGGGATCGAGCAATCAGCCCCAGCATTTT. The full variable domain, rest sourced from reference TRBV19 and TRBJ1-5, is DGGITQSPKYLFRKEGQNVTLSCEQNLNHDAMYWYRQDPGQGLRLIYYSQIVNDFQKGDIAEGYSVSREKKESFPLTVTSAQKNPTAFYLCASSRGSSNQPQHFGDGTRLSIL.

Note on this clone: Relative to the germline gene, one junction end is altered; a read error may explain this. CDR3 amino acids: CASSFPGAILHRF. The CDR3, as DNA: TGTGCCAGCAGCTTCCCAGGGGCCATTCTCCACAGATTC. The gene calls are TRBV7-2 and TRBJ1-2; tentatively, D is TRBD1 (6 bases). Germline loops: CDR1 SGHTA, CDR2 FQGNSA. This CDR3 is 13 amino acids long.

This sequence joins TRBV15 and TRBJ1-1, with D possibly matching TRBD1 (6 bases). Germline V lookup: CDR1 LNHNV, CDR2 YYDKDF (reference sequence). The V gene lost 0 bases and the J gene lost 4 bases, with 12 bases spanning the gap. The CDR3 runs to 15 residues. DNA for the CDR3: TGTGCCACCAGCAGAGAACCGGGGGGCAGCACTGAAGCTTTCTTT. Protein product: CATSREPGGSTEAFF.

The V call is TRBV6-5, the J call TRBJ1-2, with 7 nucleotides matching TRBD1. Looked up from germline, CDR1 is MNHEY and CDR2 is SVGAGI. The J segment lost 4 bases and the V segment lost 2 bases, leaving 4 bases of the junction unmatched. CDR3 size: 14 residues. The CDR3 sequence is CASSYGGGAYGYTF. The CDR3 DNA reads TGTGCCAGCAGTTACGGAGGGGGCGCCTATGGCTACACCTTC.

The rearrangement links TRBV10-2 to TRBJ2-1, with 12 bases lining up with TRBD2. The length of the CDR3 is 15 residues. The V gene end was trimmed by 6 bases and the J gene end by 4 bases; junction bases not matched to a gene: 4. Germline V CDR1 and CDR2: WSHSY, SAAADI. The CDR3 DNA sequence: TGCGCCAGCAGAACAACTAGCGGGGGGTACAATGAGCAGTTCTTC. As protein: CASRTTSGGYNEQFF.